Given below is one TCR beta chain in context. These data belong to a study of T cell changes during pregnancy in multiple sclerosis. Method: immunoSEQ multiplex PCR; TCRdb's copy keeps in-frame clones and lacks some. The sample holds over 10,000 clones; around 87% are singletons and the top ten take about 14%. This CDR3 has 16 amino acids. Trimming left V 0 bases short and J 6 bases short, with 18 bases between. Germline CDR1 PRHDT, CDR2 FYEKMQ (reference sequence). The TCR sequence derives from a female donor in good health, enrolled as a control in a pregnancy study. The material was CD8+ T cells from peripheral blood mononuclear cells, obtained in the second trimester of pregnancy. The J gene is TRBJ2-7, the V gene TRBV13; perhaps TRBD1 as D (5 bases). This chain's CDR3 is CASSLGQFGRAGEQYF. The CDR3 nucleotides read TGTGCCAGCAGCTTAGGCCAGTTCGGCAGGGCCGGCGAGCAGTACTTC.